This TCR beta chain emerged from a study of blood T cell repertoires in COVID-19. Generated by immunoSEQ multiplex PCR, the TCRdb table keeps only in-frame clones and is missing some. The sample carries 200,000 to 250,000 clones, 85% to 90% recorded once. The table lists this clone with a few counts. Trimming cost V 6 bases and J 0 bases; bases outside gene matches: 6. The V gene's germline CDR1 is MNHEY and CDR2 SVGEGT. This CDR3 has 15 amino acids. The chain joins TRBV6-2 or TRBV6-3 to TRBJ1-2, with 8 bases fitting TRBD1. Sequencing used peripheral blood. The sequence derives from a woman in her 70s with active or convalescent COVID-19. CDR3 residues: CASSNPGQANYGYTF. The CDR3 coding sequence is TGTGCCAGCAGCAATCCGGGACAGGCTAACTATGGCTACACCTTC.